The 8 T cell receptor beta chains in this list originate from one sample, sequenced in a study of blood T cell repertoires in COVID-19. Using immunoSEQ multiplex PCR, the repertoire was profiled, and TCRdb retains in-frame clones only, with some absent. The table shows about 160,000 clones, with approximately 90% occurring only once. Sequences were obtained from PBMCs or T cells enriched from blood (not recorded which). Receptors originate from a woman aged 45-60 years who had recovered from COVID-19.

This rearrangement joins TRBV21-1 to TRBJ2-1; the D call of TRBD2 is as the table states it, not checked on the DNA. TRBV21-1 is described as a pseudogene. The CDR3 spans 12 residues. The CDR3, as DNA: TGTGCCAGCAGCAAAGTTCGCAATGAGCAGTTCTTC. It codes for CASSKVRNEQFF.

This chain joins TRBV3-1 (or the pseudogene TRBV3-2) and TRBJ1-1, with no clear D. This CDR3 has 14 amino acids. Germline-derived CDR1 and CDR2 are LGHDT and YNNKEL (reference sequence). The V end lost 4 bases, the J end lost 5 bases, and 14 bases lay between the germline ends. CDR3 in amino acids: CASSPGEGLTEAFF. The CDR3 DNA follows: TGTGCCAGCAGCCCCGGGGAAGGGCTAACTGAAGCTTTCTTT.

V gene TRBV27 combines with J gene TRBJ1-1; D may be TRBD1 (5 bases). Germline V gene sequence: CDR1 MNHEY, CDR2 SMNVEV (reference sequence). This CDR3 spans 14 amino acids. V lost 3 bases and J 5 bases, leaving 13 bases between the germline ends. The CDR3 DNA reads as TGTGCCAGCAGTTTTACGGCAGGGAGGACTGAAGCTTTCTTT. This gives the protein CASSFTAGRTEAFF.

This rearrangement joins TRBV29-1 to TRBJ2-2, with TRBD2 identical over 7 bases. J lost 5 bases, V lost 7 bases, and 7 bases had no gene match. CDR3 length: 13 residues. In germline, CDR1 is SQVTM, CDR2 ANQGSEA. The DNA of the CDR3 is TGCAGCGGTCAAACCGGGAGGACCGGGGAGCTGTTTTTT. It is translated as CSGQTGRTGELFF.

The chain employs TRBV4-2 and TRBJ2-3; TRBD2 aligns across 11 bases. Germline values: CDR1 LGHNA, CDR2 YNFKEQ. Trimming removed 5 bases from V and 5 bases from J; junction bases left unmatched: 15. The CDR3 extends over 18 amino acids. The CDR3 bases are TGTGCCAGCAGCACCTTTAGCGGGGGGGCCTTACGAGTAGATACGCAGTATTTT. Its protein product is CASSTFSGGALRVDTQYF.

This chain connects TRBV5-1 to TRBJ1-2; TRBD1 might be the D (5 bases). This CDR3 comprises 13 residues. Trimming stripped 0 bases from V and 8 bases from J, with 11 bases between. Looked up from germline, CDR1 is SGHRS and CDR2 is YFSETQ. The CDR3 sequence: CASSLVLGQGYTF. CDR3 coding DNA: TGCGCCAGCAGCTTGGTTTTGGGGCAGGGCTACACCTTC.

On this clone: Different DNA sequences within this sample yield the same CDR3. CDR3 DNA: TGTGCCAGCAGCCAACGGGGAGGTCAGCCCCAGCATTTT. The encoded protein is CASSQRGGQPQHF. The gene calls are TRBV3-1 (or the pseudogene TRBV3-2) and TRBJ1-5; D is ambiguous. The CDR3 has 13 amino acids. CDR1 LGHDT and CDR2 YNNKEL come from the germline V gene (reference sequence). V gave up 2 bases and J gave up 6 bases, with 8 bases separating them.

This clone has only one observation. The chain uses TRBV24-1 and TRBJ1-5; D ambiguous. The CDR3 is 15 residues long. Trimming took off 2 bases at V and 0 bases at J, with 7 bases between the two ends. CDR1 KGHDR and CDR2 SFDVKD come from the germline V gene. The CDR3 spells CATSDWTVSNQPQHF. As DNA, the CDR3 is TGTGCCACCAGTGATTGGACTGTTAGCAATCAGCCCCAGCATTTT.